One and the same sample provided the 11 T cell receptor beta chains below, sequenced in a study of blood T cell repertoires in COVID-19. Sequencing used immunoSEQ multiplex PCR; TCRdb keeps in-frame clones, though not all of them. The table shows some 120,000 clones, with around 78% occurring only once. Source material: peripheral blood. Receptor source: a human donor in a cohort sampled during active COVID-19.

The chain recombines TRBV3-1 (or the pseudogene TRBV3-2) with TRBJ2-1; TRBD2 might be the D (6 bases). Germline V gives CDR1 LGHDT, CDR2 YNNKEL (reference sequence). The CDR3 spans 17 residues. Trimming took off 0 bases at V and 6 bases at J, with 18 bases between the two ends. DNA of the CDR3: TGTGCCAGCAGCCAAGACCCGACTACTAGCACAACCAATGAGCAGTTCTTC. Protein: CASSQDPTTSTTNEQFF.

The V and J genes are TRBV28 and TRBJ1-6, with 7 bases that match TRBD1. V dropped 8 bases and J dropped 0; count of bases not matched to a gene: 10. Germline lookup yields CDR1 MDHEN and CDR2 SYDVKM. The CDR3 has 17 amino acids. The CDR3 bases are TGTGCCAGCGCTCCGCAGGGGGGCAACTCCTATAATTCACCCCTCCACTTT. Protein: CASAPQGGNSYNSPLHF.

V usage is TRBV19 and J usage is TRBJ2-2, with TRBD1 matching 7 bases. Germline V gives CDR1 LNHDA, CDR2 SQIVND (reference sequence). The CDR3 runs 15 residues. V lost 6 bases to trimming and J lost 4 bases; unmatched junction nucleotides: 8. CDR3 nucleotides: TGTGCCAGTAGGGAAACCGGGACAGCCACCGGGGAGCTGTTTTTT. Residues: CASRETGTATGELFF.

This chain uses TRBV6-5 with TRBJ2-5; 7 nucleotides agree with TRBD2. Germline lookup yields CDR1 MNHEY and CDR2 SVGAGI. Trimming removed 6 bases from V and 5 bases from J; junction bases left unmatched: 9. This CDR3 comprises 14 residues. The CDR3 DNA reads TGTGCCAGCAGCGGGGGGTGGCCCCGTGAGACCCAGTACTTC. This codes for CASSGGWPRETQYF.

The rearrangement links TRBV29-1 to TRBJ2-7; 11 bases agree with TRBD2. The CDR3 sequence is 15 residues long. Trimming cost V 5 bases and J 3 bases; bases outside gene matches: 9. Germline-derived CDR1 and CDR2 are SQVTM and ANQGSEA. The chain's CDR3 is CSVLQLAGVNYEQYF. In DNA, the CDR3 is TGCAGCGTTCTCCAACTAGCGGGGGTAAACTACGAGCAGTACTTC.

The rearrangement joins TRBV11-2 to TRBJ2-5; the match to TRBD1 covers 9 bases. The CDR3 loop spans 13 amino acids. Trimming removed 6 bases from V and 3 bases from J; junction bases left unmatched: 2. In germline, CDR1 is SGHAT, CDR2 FQNNGV. CDR3 loop: CASSRDREETQYF. In nucleotides, the CDR3 is TGTGCCAGCAGTAGGGACAGGGAAGAGACCCAGTACTTC.

The chain is built from TRBV3-1 (or the pseudogene TRBV3-2) and TRBJ1-5; D uncertain. Between the trimmed V and J ends, which lost 0 bases and 0 bases, there was a span of 12 bases. Per the germline V gene, CDR1 is LGHDT and CDR2 is YNNKEL (reference sequence). CDR3 length: 17 amino acids. CDR3 in DNA: TGTGCCAGCAGCCAAGATCGGTCACCTTATAGCAATCAGCCCCAGCATTTT. Its protein product is CASSQDRSPYSNQPQHF.

The chain employs TRBV6-5 and TRBJ1-2, with TRBD1 matching over 8 bases. The CDR3 is made up of 14 amino acids. The V segment lost 6 bases and the J segment 8 bases; nucleotides outside the gene matches: 11. Germline-derived CDR1 and CDR2 are MNHEY and SVGAGI. CDR3 bases: TGTGCCAGCAGCCCCGGGACAGGCTTGTCCGGCTACACCTTC. Translating it yields CASSPGTGLSGYTF.

V is TRBV6-5 and J is TRBJ1-3, with 7 bases matching TRBD1. Germline lookup yields CDR1 MNHEY and CDR2 SVGAGI. The ends lost 6 bases at V and 2 bases at J; junction bases unmatched: 4. This CDR3 is built from 14 residues. CDR3 residues: CASRVTGTGNTIYF. The DNA for the CDR3 is TGTGCCAGCAGGGTGACAGGGACTGGAAACACCATATATTTT.

This chain connects TRBV27 to TRBJ2-1, with TRBD1 as a possible D gene (5 bases). V was clipped by 8 bases and J by 4 bases, with 21 bases between them. The CDR3 sequence is 16 residues long. The V gene's germline CDR1 is MNHEY and CDR2 SMNVEV (reference sequence). The CDR3 bases are TGTGCCAGCTCCAAAATCGGGCAGGGCCTGTACAATGAGCAGTTCTTC. Protein sequence: CASSKIGQGLYNEQFF.

This clone was seen only once. The chain is built from TRBV7-2 and TRBJ1-2; D is uncertain. The V gene lost 7 bases and the J gene lost 5 bases, with 11 bases spanning the gap. Germline V gives CDR1 SGHTA, CDR2 FQGNSA. The CDR3 contains 12 residues. The CDR3 reads CASNLLGYGYTF. For the CDR3, the DNA is TGTGCCAGCAATTTACTAGGGTATGGCTACACCTTC.